The 16 T cell receptor beta chains presented below share a single source sample, sequenced in a study of shared clonotypes between healthy human individuals. Using immunoSEQ multiplex PCR, the repertoire was profiled, and TCRdb retains in-frame clones only, with some absent. Of under 85,000 clones listed, about 63% were seen once; the top ten hold just over 50%. The sequenced sample consisted of memory CD8+ T cells sorted from blood. The subset: CD45RO+ cells pooled with CCR7-negative TemRA cells. The receptors come from a man aged 25-45 years in good health.

The V call is TRBV5-4, the J call TRBJ2-7; 8 bases are a match to TRBD1. The V and J ends lost 3 bases and 3 bases, in that order; junction bases with no gene match: 5. There are 14 residues in the CDR3. The V gene's germline CDR1 is SGHNT and CDR2 YYREEE (reference sequence). For the CDR3, the DNA is TGTGCCAGCAGCTCCTTCGGACAGGGCTACGAGCAGTACTTC. This codes for CASSSFGQGYEQYF.

The chain couples TRBV7-2 to TRBJ1-2, with D perhaps TRBD1 (5 bases). The CDR3 is 16 amino acids. The germline V gene encodes CDR1 SGHTA and CDR2 FQGNSA. V was cut by 1 base and J by 4 bases, with 16 bases left in between. CDR3 loop: CASSLGPRSGPYGYTF. As DNA, the CDR3 is TGTGCCAGCAGCTTAGGACCCCGGTCGGGGCCCTATGGCTACACCTTC.

The gene calls are TRBV2 and TRBJ2-7; D is ambiguous. V was shortened by 1 base and J by 1 base, with 8 bases between the two germline ends. Germline CDR1 is SNHLY and CDR2 is FYNNEI. This CDR3 has 14 residues. CDR3 in DNA: TGTGCCAGCAGTGAAGGCGGCTTATCCTACGAGCAGTACTTC. This codes for CASSEGGLSYEQYF. Combining the CDR3 with reference TRBV2 and TRBJ2-7 gives the whole variable domain EPEVTQTPSHQVTQMGQEVILRCVPISNHLYFYWYRQILGQKVEFLVSFYNNEISEKSEIFDDQFSVERPDGSNFTLKIRSTKLEDSAMYFCASSEGGLSYEQYFGPGTRLTVT.

The chain links TRBV21-1 to TRBJ2-3; the listed D gene, TRBD2, was not tested against the DNA. TRBV21-1 is assigned pseudogene status. The CDR3 extends over 17 amino acids. The CDR3 bases are TGTGCCAGCAGCACCTCCACTAGCGGGAGGAGCACAGATACGCAGTATTTT. Its translation is CASSTSTSGRSTDTQYF.

This sequence joins TRBV28 and TRBJ2-1; no clear D. V was cut by 2 bases and J by 9 bases, with 5 bases left in between. The CDR3 contains 11 residues. Germline CDR1 reads MDHEN; CDR2 reads SYDVKM. The CDR3 is CASSLRREQFF. CDR3 DNA: TGTGCCAGCAGTTTACGGCGTGAGCAGTTCTTC.

As regards this clone: A read error may be the cause here, since a much bigger clone is one base away. This sample includes further DNA sequences coding for the same CDR3. The chain has TRBV7-2 and TRBJ2-7; the D gene is possibly TRBD2 (5 bases). The CDR3 has 15 residues. Germline CDR1 is SGHTA and CDR2 is FQGNSA. The CDR3 nucleotides read TGTGCCAGCAGCTTATCGCGGCGGGCAGCCTACGAGCAATACTTC. This sequence encodes CASSLSRRAAYEQYF. The variable domain in full, with the rest retrieved from reference TRBV7-2 and TRBJ2-7, is GAGVSQSPSNKVTEKGKDVELRCDPISGHTALYWYRQSLGQGLEFLIYFQGNSAPDKSGLPSDRFSAERTGGSVSTLTIQRTQQEDSAVYLCASSLSRRAAYEQYFGPGTRLTVT.

This clone has only a few counts. V usage is TRBV29-1 and J usage is TRBJ1-2; 8 bases are a match to TRBD1. The J segment lost 8 bases and the V segment lost 2 bases, leaving 10 bases of the junction unmatched. Germline V gene lookup returns CDR1 SQVTM and CDR2 ANQGSEA. This CDR3 is built from 14 residues. Written as DNA, the CDR3 is TGCAGCGTTGAATTCCCCCCAGGGGGCTCGGGCTACACCTTC. Amino acid sequence: CSVEFPPGGSGYTF.

This clone was recorded at least ten times. The chain uses TRBV19 and TRBJ2-7; 9 nucleotides match TRBD2. With 5 bases clipped from V and 2 bases from J, the junction kept 1 base outside the gene matches. Germline loops: CDR1 LNHDA, CDR2 SQIVND (reference sequence). The CDR3 extends over 13 amino acids. This CDR3 reads CASSLAGAYEQYF. CDR3 DNA: TGTGCCAGTAGTTTAGCGGGAGCCTACGAGCAGTACTTC.

V and J are TRBV7-9 and TRBJ2-7, with D hard to call. V was trimmed by 3 bases and J by 6 bases, leaving 9 bases between them. Germline V gene lookup returns CDR1 SEHNR and CDR2 FQNEAQ (reference sequence). This CDR3 has 12 amino acids. For the CDR3, the DNA is TGTGCCAGCAGCTTCCCTTGGTTCGAGCAGTACTTC. Translating it yields CASSFPWFEQYF.

V gene TRBV6-1 combines with J gene TRBJ1-1; D gene ambiguous. This CDR3 is 14 amino acids long. The germline V gene has CDR1 MNHNS and CDR2 SASEGT. The V end lost 0 bases, the J end lost 5 bases, and 10 bases lay between the germline ends. The CDR3 protein is CASSEALEGTEAFF. CDR3 DNA sequence: TGTGCCAGCAGTGAAGCGCTGGAGGGTACTGAAGCTTTCTTT.

This clone showed up just a few times. The gene calls are TRBV10-3 and TRBJ1-2; D gene unclear. V lost 3 bases to trimming and J lost 2 bases, with 1 base between them. The CDR3 runs 11 residues. The V gene's germline CDR1 is ENHRY and CDR2 SYGVKD. The CDR3 DNA follows: TGTGCCATCAGTGAAAACTATGGCTACACCTTC. This codes for CAISENYGYTF.

The sample holds a few counts of this clone. The chain links TRBV5-6 to TRBJ2-7; TRBD1 is a possible D gene (6 bases). The ends were cut back, 4 bases at V and 7 bases at J, with 18 bases in the middle. The CDR3 extends over 14 amino acids. CDR1 is SGHDT and CDR2 is YYEEEE in the germline V gene. In DNA form, the CDR3 reads TGTGCCAGCAGCATGGATGGGGGCGCGGATGAGCAGTACTTC. This sequence encodes CASSMDGGADEQYF. The whole variable domain, remainder taken from reference TRBV5-6 and TRBJ2-7, is DAGVTQSPTHLIKTRGQQVTLRCSPKSGHDTVSWYQQALGQGPQFIFQYYEEEERQRGNFPDRFSGHQFPNYSSELNVNALLLGDSALYLCASSMDGGADEQYFGPGTRLTVT.

This chain uses TRBV27 with TRBJ1-5; no clear D gene. Germline V gene data show CDR1 as MNHEY and CDR2 as SMNVEV (reference sequence). The V and J ends lost 5 bases and 10 bases respectively, with 12 bases between them. The CDR3 spans 12 residues. This CDR3 is CASSPSGHPQHF. The CDR3 DNA sequence: TGTGCCAGCAGTCCGAGCGGTCACCCCCAGCATTTT.

This chain links TRBV7-7 with TRBJ2-7; D tentatively reads TRBD1 or TRBD2 (5 bases each). CDR3 length equals 14 residues. Germline V lookup: CDR1 SSHAT, CDR2 FNYEAQ (reference sequence). V lost 5 bases, J lost 3 bases, and 14 bases lay in between. The CDR3 loop is CASSRGDGIYEQYF. Here the CDR3 DNA reads TGTGCCAGCAGCCGAGGGGACGGGATCTACGAGCAGTACTTC.

The J gene is TRBJ2-3, the V gene TRBV6-4; D gene ambiguous. V was shortened by 0 bases and J by 3 bases, with 13 bases between the two germline ends. The CDR3 has 16 residues. Per germline, CDR1 MRHNA and CDR2 SNTAGT. The CDR3, as DNA: TGTGCCAGCAGTGACTCGCCGGTGTTCATGACAGATACGCAGTATTTT. It translates to CASSDSPVFMTDTQYF.

The chain carries TRBV7-9 and TRBJ2-7, with 7 bases lining up with TRBD2. The CDR3 contains 16 residues. The germline CDR1 and CDR2 sequences are SEHNR and FQNEAQ (reference sequence). Trimming took 8 bases from V and 0 from J; bases not matched to a gene: 13. CDR3 protein: CASASPLASGSYEQYF. For the CDR3, the DNA is TGTGCCAGCGCGTCCCCACTGGCTAGCGGCTCCTACGAGCAGTACTTC.